The present TCR beta chain was sequenced within a study of monozygotic twins with inflammatory bowel disease. TCRdb reprocessed the 5' RACE reads, with one entry per CDR3 protein and no DNA. The sample has approximately 400,000 distinct CDR3 sequences. This TCR was sampled from a human donor with ulcerative colitis or Crohn's disease, or a healthy co-twin of an affected twin (not recorded which). Sequenced material: blood.

The CDR3 loop reads CASSFRQGRTDTQYF. V usage is TRBV11-2 and J usage is TRBJ2-3; TCRdb lists TRBD2, though no DNA is available to test this call. CDR1 is SGHAT and CDR2 is FQNNGV in the germline V gene. This CDR3 contains 15 residues.